This T cell receptor (beta chain) was obtained from a study of identical twins. TCRdb reprocessed the 5' RACE reads with MiXCR, giving one entry per CDR3 protein. The table includes 1.5 million to 2 million distinct CDR3 sequences, 25% to 35% detected once. The CDR3 runs to 15 residues. J gave up 5 bases and V 4 bases, and 8 bases lay outside the gene matches. In germline, CDR1 is LGHNT, CDR2 FRNRAP. This TCR was recovered from a newborn girl in good health. The rearrangement links TRBV12-5 to TRBJ1-5; 7 bases align to TRBD1. Input material: cord blood. This CDR3 is CASGSEQGLDQPQHF. The CDR3 region has the DNA TGTGCTAGTGGTTCCGAACAGGGGCTTGATCAGCCCCAGCATTTT.